This T cell receptor (beta chain) is drawn from a study of T cell responses to AZD1222 COVID-19 vaccine. Study at large: Pooling covered second doses at about 4 or about 12 weeks.

As concerns this clone: Its specificity is not known.

Whole-study findings and limits: With dominance at 160-218 and 743-854, vaccine-associated CD4 TCRs spanned spike. Clonal diversity was possibly underestimated; the donors were predominantly white British and more often female.

The data were produced by immunoSEQ multiplex PCR, yet TCRdb's version contains in-frame clones alone and is incomplete. The sample gives roughly 97,000 clones, 88% of which show up once; roughly 2.8% is in the top ten. Trimming stripped 6 bases from V and 5 bases from J, with 9 bases between. The V gene's germline CDR1 is LNHDA and CDR2 SQIVND (reference sequence). The CDR3 loop spans 12 amino acids. The sequence was obtained from an adult in good health. This chain uses TRBV19 with TRBJ2-3, with a possible D match to TRBD2 (5 bases). The specimen comprised peripheral blood, sampled on day 0 of AZD1222 vaccination. The CDR3: CASRVAGDTQYF. CDR3 coding DNA: TGTGCCAGTAGGGTCGCGGGAGATACGCAGTATTTT.